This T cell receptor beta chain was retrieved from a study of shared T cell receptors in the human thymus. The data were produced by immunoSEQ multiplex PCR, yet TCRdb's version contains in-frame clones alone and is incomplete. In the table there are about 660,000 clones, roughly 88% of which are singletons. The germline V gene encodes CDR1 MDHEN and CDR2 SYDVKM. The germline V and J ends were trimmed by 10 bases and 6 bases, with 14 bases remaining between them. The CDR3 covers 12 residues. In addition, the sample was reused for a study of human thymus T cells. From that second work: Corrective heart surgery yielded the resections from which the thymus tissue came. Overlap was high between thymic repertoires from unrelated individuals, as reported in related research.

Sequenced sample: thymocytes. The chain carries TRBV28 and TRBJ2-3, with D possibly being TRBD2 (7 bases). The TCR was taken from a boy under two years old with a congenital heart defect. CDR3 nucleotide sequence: TGTGCCACGGGGGGCACTATGGATACGCAGTATTTT. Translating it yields CATGGTMDTQYF.